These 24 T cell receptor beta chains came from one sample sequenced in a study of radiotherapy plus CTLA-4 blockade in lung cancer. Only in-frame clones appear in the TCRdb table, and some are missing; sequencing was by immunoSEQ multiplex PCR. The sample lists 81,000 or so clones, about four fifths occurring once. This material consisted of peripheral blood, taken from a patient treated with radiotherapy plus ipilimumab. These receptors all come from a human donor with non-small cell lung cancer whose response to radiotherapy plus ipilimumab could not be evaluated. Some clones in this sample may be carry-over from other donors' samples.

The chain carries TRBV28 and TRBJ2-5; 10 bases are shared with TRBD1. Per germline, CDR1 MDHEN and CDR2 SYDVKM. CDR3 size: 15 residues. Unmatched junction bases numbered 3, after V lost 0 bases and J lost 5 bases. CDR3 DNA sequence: TGTGCCAGCAGTTTATGGGACAGGGGGGTGGAGACCCAGTACTTC. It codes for CASSLWDRGVETQYF.

The CDR3 spells CASSPRPQQGLNTEAFF. In DNA, the CDR3 is TGCGCCAGCAGCCCCCGCCCCCAACAGGGGTTGAACACTGAAGCTTTCTTT. The V call is TRBV4-3, the J call TRBJ1-1, with 7 bases matching TRBD1. The CDR3 is 17 residues long. After removal of 4 bases from V and 0 bases from J, the junction contained 11 bases not matched to a gene. The germline V gene has CDR1 LGHNA and CDR2 YSLEER.

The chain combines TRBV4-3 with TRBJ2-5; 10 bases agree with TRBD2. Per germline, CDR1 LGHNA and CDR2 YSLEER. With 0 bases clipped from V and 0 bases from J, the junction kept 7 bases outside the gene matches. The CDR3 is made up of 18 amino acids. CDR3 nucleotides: TGCGCCAGCAGCCAAGATAGGGTAGGGACTAGCGACCAAGAGACCCAGTACTTC. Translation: CASSQDRVGTSDQETQYF.

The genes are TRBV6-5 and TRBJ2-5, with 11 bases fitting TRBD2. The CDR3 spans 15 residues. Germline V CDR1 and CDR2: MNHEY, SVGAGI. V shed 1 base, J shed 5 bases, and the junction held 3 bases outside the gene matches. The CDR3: CASSYLRTSGETQYF. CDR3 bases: TGTGCCAGCAGTTACTTGCGGACTAGCGGGGAGACCCAGTACTTC.

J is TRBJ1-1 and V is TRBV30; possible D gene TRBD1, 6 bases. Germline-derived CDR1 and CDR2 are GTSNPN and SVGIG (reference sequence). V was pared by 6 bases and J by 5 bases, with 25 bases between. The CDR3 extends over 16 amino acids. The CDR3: CACQSLRGGRRTEAFF. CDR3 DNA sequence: TGTGCCTGTCAAAGCCTACGCGGGGGGCGGAGGACTGAAGCTTTCTTT.

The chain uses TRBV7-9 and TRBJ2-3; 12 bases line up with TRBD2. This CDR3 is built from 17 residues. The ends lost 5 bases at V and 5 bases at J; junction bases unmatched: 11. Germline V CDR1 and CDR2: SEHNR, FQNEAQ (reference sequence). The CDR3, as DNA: TGTGCCAGCAGCCCCACCCGGACTAGCGGGGTAATAGATACGCAGTATTTT. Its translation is CASSPTRTSGVIDTQYF. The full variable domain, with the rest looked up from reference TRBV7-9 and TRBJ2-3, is DTGVSQNPRHKITKRGQNVTFRCDPISEHNRLYWYRQTLGQGPEFLTYFQNEAQLEKSRLLSDRFSAERPKGSFSTLEIQRTEQGDSAMYLCASSPTRTSGVIDTQYFGPGTRLTVL.

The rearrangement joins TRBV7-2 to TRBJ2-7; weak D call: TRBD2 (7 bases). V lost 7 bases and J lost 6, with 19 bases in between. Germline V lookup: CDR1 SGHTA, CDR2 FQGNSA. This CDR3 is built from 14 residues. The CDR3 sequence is CASTRGPGRGEQYF. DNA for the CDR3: TGTGCCAGCACCAGGGGTCCAGGGAGGGGCGAGCAGTACTTC.

CDR3 in DNA: TGTGCCAGCAGCTTAGGCCGGGACAGGGGGAAAGAGCAGTTCTTC. Translation gives CASSLGRDRGKEQFF. The V call is TRBV7-8, the J call TRBJ2-1, with 11 bases fitting TRBD1. J lost 10 bases, V lost 1 base, and 6 bases had no gene match. The V gene's germline CDR1 is SGHVS and CDR2 FQNEAQ. The CDR3 loop spans 15 amino acids.

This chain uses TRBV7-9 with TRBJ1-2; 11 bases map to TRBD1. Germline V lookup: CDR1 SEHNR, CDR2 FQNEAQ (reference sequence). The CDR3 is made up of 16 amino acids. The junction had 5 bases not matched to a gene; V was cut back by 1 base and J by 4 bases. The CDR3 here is CASSLGSGTGGYGYTF. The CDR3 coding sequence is TGTGCCAGCAGCTTAGGCTCCGGGACAGGGGGCTATGGCTACACCTTC.

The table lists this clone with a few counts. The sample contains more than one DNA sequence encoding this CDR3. The CDR3 sequence: CASSLWDRDNSPLHF. The CDR3 DNA follows: TGCGCCAGCAGCTTATGGGACAGGGATAATTCACCCCTCCACTTT. The gene calls are TRBV5-1 and TRBJ1-6; TRBD1 matches 9 bases. The germline CDR1 and CDR2 sequences are SGHRS and YFSETQ. The CDR3 runs 15 residues. Losses at the gene ends were 2 bases for V and 5 bases for J; bases not matched to a gene: 2.

The DNA for the CDR3 is TGTGCCAGCTCACCCGTGGGAGGCGGCTACACCTTC. Translating it yields CASSPVGGGYTF. The chain links TRBV18 to TRBJ1-2; D is ambiguous. From germline, CDR1 is KGHSH and CDR2 LQKENI. V was pared by 3 bases and J by 8 bases, with 10 bases between. The CDR3 length is 12 residues.

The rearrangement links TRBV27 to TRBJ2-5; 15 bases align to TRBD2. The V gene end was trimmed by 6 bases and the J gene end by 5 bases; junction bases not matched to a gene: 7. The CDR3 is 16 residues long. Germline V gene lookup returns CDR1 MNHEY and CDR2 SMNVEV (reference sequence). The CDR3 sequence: CASRGLAGGLEETQYF. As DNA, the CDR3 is TGTGCCAGCAGGGGACTAGCGGGGGGTCTCGAGGAGACCCAGTACTTC.

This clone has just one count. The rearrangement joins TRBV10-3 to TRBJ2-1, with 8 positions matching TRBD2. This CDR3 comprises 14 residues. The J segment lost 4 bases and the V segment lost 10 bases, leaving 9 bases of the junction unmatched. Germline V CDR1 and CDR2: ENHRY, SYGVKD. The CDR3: CATQAGGPYNEQFF. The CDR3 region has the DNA TGTGCCACCCAGGCGGGGGGTCCATACAATGAGCAGTTCTTC.

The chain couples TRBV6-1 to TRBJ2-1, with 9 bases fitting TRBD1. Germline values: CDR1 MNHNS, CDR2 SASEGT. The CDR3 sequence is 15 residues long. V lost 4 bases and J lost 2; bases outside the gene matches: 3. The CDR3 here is CASSVGQGAYNEQFF. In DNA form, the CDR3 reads TGTGCCAGCAGTGTGGGACAGGGCGCCTACAATGAGCAGTTCTTC.

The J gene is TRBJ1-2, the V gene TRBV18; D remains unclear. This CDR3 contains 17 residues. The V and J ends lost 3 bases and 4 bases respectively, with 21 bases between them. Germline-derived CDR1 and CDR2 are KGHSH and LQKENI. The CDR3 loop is CASSPEGGSPLAYGYTF. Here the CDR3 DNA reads TGTGCCAGCTCACCGGAGGGCGGCAGCCCCCTCGCCTATGGCTACACCTTC.

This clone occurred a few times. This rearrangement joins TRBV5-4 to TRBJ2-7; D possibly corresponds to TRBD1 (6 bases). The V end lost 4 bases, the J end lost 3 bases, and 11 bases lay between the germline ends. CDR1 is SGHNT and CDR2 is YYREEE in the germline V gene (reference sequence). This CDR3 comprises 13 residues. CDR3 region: CASSPDSHYEQYF. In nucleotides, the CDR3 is TGTGCCAGCAGCCCGGACAGCCACTACGAGCAGTACTTC. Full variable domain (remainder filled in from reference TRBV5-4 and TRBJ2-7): ETGVTQSPTHLIKTRGQQVTLRCSSQSGHNTVSWYQQALGQGPQFIFQYYREEENGRGNFPPRFSGLQFPNYSSELNVNALELDDSALYLCASSPDSHYEQYFGPGTRLTVT.

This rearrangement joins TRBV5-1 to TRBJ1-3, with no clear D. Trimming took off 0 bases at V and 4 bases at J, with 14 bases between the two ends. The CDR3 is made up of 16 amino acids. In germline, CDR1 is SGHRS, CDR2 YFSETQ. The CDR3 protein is CASSLAASGPGNTIYF. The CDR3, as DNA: TGCGCCAGCAGCTTGGCCGCCAGCGGTCCCGGAAACACCATATATTTT. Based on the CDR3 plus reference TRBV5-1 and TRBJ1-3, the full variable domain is KAGVTQTPRYLIKTRGQQVTLSCSPISGHRSVSWYQQTPGQGLQFLFEYFSETQRNKGNFPGRFSGRQFSNSRSEMNVSTLELGDSALYLCASSLAASGPGNTIYFGEGSWLTVV.

In nucleotides, the CDR3 is TGTGCCAGCAGCCCCGGGTCCAGGGGGAACCACGAGCAGTACTTC. This encodes CASSPGSRGNHEQYF. This chain connects TRBV6-6 to TRBJ2-7, with TRBD1 matching 7 bases. The germline V gene has CDR1 MNHNY and CDR2 SVGAGI (reference sequence). This CDR3 has 15 amino acids. Losses at the gene ends were 6 bases for V and 5 bases for J; bases not matched to a gene: 13.

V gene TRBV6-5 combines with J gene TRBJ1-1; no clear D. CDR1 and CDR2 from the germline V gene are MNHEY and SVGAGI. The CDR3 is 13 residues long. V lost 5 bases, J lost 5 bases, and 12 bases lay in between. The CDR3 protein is CASSPGLGTEAFF. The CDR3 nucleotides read TGTGCCAGCAGTCCGGGATTGGGGACTGAAGCTTTCTTT.

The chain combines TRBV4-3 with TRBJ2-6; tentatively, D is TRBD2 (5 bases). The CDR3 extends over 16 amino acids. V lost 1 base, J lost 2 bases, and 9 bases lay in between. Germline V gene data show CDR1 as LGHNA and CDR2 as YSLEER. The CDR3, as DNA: TGCGCCAGCAGCCAAGTCTTCGGGGCTGGGGCCAACGTCCTGACTTTC. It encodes CASSQVFGAGANVLTF.

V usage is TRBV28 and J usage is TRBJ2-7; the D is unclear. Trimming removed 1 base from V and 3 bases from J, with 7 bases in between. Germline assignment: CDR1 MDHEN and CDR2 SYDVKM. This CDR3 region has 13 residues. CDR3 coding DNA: TGTGCCAGCAGTTTATTAGTTAACTACGAGCAGTACTTC. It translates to CASSLLVNYEQYF.

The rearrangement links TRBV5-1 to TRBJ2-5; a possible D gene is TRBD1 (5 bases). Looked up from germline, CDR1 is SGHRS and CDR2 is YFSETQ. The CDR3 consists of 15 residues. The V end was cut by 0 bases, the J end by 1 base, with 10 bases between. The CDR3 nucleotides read TGCGCCAGCAGCTTGGTTGCAGGGCCCCAAGAGACCCAGTACTTC. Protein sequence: CASSLVAGPQETQYF.

The DNA of the CDR3 is TGTGCCAGCAGTGAAGCGCCGGGGGGGGGTGAAGCTTTCTTT. The encoded protein is CASSEAPGGGEAFF. This chain links TRBV2 with TRBJ1-1; possibly TRBD1 for D (5 bases). Deletions cut 0 bases from V and 7 bases from J, with 12 bases between. The CDR3 runs 14 residues. Germline V gene sequence: CDR1 SNHLY, CDR2 FYNNEI.

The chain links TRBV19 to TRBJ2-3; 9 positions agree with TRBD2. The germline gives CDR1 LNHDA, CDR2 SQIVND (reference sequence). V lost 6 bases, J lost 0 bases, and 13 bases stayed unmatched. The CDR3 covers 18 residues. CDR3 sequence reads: CASRAGGTLSSSTDTQYF. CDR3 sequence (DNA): TGTGCCAGTAGGGCGGGGGGGACCCTATCTTCTAGCACAGATACGCAGTATTTT.